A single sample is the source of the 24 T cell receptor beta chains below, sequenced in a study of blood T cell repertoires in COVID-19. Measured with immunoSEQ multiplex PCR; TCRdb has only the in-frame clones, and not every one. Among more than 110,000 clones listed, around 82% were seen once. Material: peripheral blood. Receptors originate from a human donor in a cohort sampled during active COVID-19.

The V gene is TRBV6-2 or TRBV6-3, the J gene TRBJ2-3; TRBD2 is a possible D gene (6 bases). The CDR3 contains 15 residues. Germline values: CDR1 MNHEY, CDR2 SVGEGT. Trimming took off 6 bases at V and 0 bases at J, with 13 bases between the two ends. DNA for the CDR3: TGTGCCAGCAGCATGGACTACCCGAGCACAGATACGCAGTATTTT. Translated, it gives CASSMDYPSTDTQYF.

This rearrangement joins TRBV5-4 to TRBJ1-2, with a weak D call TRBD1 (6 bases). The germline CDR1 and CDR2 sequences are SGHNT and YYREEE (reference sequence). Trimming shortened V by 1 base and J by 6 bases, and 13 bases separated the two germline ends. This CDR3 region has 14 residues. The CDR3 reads CASSLQGLTHGYTF. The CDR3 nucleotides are TGTGCCAGCAGCTTGCAGGGGTTAACCCATGGCTACACCTTC.

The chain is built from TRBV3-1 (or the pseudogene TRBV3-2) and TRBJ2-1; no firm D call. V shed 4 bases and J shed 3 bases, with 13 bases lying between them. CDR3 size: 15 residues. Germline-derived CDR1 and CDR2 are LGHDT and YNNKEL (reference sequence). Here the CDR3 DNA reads TGTGCCAGCAGCCCGCTGAGCGCGGTCTACAATGAGCAGTTCTTC. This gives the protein CASSPLSAVYNEQFF.

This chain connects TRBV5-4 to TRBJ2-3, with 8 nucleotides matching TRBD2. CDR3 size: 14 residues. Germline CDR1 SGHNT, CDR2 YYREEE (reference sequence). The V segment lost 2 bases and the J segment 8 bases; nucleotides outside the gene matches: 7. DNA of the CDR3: TGTGCCAGCAGCTTAGCGGGAGATCCCAGTACGCAGTATTTT. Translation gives CASSLAGDPSTQYF.

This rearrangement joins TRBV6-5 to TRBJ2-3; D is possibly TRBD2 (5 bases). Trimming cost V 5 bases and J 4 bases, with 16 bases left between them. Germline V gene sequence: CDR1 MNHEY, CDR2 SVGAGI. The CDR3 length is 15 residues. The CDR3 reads CASSIERTGADTQYF. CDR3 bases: TGTGCCAGCAGTATAGAGCGGACCGGGGCAGATACGCAGTATTTT.

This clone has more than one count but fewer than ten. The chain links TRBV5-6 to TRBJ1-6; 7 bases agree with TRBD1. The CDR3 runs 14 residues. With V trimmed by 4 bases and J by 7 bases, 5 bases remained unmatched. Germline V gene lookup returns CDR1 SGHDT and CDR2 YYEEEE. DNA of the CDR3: TGTGCCAGCAGCCGAGACAGGGTGAATTCACCCCTCCACTTT. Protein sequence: CASSRDRVNSPLHF. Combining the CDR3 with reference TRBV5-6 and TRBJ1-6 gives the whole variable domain DAGVTQSPTHLIKTRGQQVTLRCSPKSGHDTVSWYQQALGQGPQFIFQYYEEEERQRGNFPDRFSGHQFPNYSSELNVNALLLGDSALYLCASSRDRVNSPLHFGNGTRLTVT.

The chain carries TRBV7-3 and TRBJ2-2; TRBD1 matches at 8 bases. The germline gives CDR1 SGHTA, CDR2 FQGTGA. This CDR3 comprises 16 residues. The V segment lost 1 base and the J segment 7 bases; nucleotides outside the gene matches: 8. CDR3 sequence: CASSLMDRVSGGELFF. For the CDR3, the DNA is TGTGCCAGCAGCTTAATGGACAGGGTGTCGGGCGGGGAGCTGTTTTTT.

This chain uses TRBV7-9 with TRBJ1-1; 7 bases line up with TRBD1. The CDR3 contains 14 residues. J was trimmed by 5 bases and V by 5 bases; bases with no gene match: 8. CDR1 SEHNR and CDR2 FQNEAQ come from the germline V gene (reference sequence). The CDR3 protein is CASSLQGPQTEAFF. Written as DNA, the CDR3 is TGTGCCAGCAGCCTACAGGGGCCCCAAACTGAAGCTTTCTTT.

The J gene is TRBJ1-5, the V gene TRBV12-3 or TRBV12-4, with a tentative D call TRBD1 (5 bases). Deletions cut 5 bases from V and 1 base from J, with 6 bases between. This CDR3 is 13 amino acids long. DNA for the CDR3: TGTGCCAGCAGTAGGACAAGCAATCAGCCCCAGCATTTT. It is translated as CASSRTSNQPQHF.

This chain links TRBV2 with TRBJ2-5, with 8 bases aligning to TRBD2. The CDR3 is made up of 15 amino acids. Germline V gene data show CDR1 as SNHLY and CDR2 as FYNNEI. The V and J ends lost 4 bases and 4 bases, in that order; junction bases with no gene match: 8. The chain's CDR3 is CASSGFGAGVETQYF. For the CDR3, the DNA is TGTGCCAGCAGTGGGTTCGGAGCGGGAGTAGAGACCCAGTACTTC.

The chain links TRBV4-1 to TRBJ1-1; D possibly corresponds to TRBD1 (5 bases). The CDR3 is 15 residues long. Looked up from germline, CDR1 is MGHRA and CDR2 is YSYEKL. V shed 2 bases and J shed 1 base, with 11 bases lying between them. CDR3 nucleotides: TGCGCCAGCAGCCAATGGGGGGGAGAGAACACTGAAGCTTTCTTT. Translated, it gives CASSQWGGENTEAFF.

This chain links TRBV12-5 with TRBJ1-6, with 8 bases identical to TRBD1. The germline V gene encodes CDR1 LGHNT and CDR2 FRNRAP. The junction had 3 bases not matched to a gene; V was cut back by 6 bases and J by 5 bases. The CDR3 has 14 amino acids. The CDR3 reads CASGRGQDNSPLHF. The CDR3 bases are TGTGCTAGTGGGAGGGGACAGGATAATTCACCCCTCCACTTT.

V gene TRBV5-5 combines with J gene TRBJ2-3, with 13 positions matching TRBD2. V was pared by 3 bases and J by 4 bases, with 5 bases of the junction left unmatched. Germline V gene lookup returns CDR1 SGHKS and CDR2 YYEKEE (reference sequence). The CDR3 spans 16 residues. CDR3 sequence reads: CASSSTSGGEADTQYF. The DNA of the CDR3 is TGTGCCAGCAGCTCCACTAGCGGGGGGGAGGCAGATACGCAGTATTTT. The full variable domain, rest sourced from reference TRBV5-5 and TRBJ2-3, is DAGVTQSPTHLIKTRGQQVTLRCSPISGHKSVSWYQQVLGQGPQFIFQYYEKEERGRGNFPDRFSARQFPNYSSELNVNALLLGDSALYLCASSSTSGGEADTQYFGPGTRLTVL.

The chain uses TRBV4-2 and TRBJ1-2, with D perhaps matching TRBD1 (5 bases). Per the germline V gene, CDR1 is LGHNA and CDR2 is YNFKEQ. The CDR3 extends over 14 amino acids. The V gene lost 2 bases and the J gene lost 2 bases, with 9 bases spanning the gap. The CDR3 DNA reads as TGTGCCAGCAGCCAACCAGGGTCCAACTATGGCTACACCTTC. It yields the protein CASSQPGSNYGYTF.

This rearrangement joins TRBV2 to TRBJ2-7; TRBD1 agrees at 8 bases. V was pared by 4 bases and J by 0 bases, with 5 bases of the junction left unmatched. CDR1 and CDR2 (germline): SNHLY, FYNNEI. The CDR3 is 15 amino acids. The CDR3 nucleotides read TGTGCCAGCAGTGGACAGGGGATTGGCTCCTACGAGCAGTACTTC. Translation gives CASSGQGIGSYEQYF.

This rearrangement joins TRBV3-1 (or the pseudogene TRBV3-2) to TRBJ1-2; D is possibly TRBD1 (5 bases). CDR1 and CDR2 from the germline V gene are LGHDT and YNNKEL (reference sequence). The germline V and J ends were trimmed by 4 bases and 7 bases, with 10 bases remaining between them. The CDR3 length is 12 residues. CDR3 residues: CASSPLGGGYTF. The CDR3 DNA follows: TGTGCCAGCAGCCCCCTCGGGGGTGGCTACACCTTC.

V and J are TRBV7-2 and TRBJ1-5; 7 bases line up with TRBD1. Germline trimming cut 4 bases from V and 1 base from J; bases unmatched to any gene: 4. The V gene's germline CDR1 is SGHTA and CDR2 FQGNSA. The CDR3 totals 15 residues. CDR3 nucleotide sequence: TGTGCCAGCAGCTCGACAGGGCTAAGCAATCAGCCCCAGCATTTT. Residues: CASSSTGLSNQPQHF.

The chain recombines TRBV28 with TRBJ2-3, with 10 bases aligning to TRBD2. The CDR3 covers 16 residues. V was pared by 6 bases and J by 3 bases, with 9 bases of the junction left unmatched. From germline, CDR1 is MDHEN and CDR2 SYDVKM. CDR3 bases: TGTGCCAGCAGCTCCAGGCTAGCGGGAGCGACAGATACGCAGTATTTT. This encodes CASSSRLAGATDTQYF.

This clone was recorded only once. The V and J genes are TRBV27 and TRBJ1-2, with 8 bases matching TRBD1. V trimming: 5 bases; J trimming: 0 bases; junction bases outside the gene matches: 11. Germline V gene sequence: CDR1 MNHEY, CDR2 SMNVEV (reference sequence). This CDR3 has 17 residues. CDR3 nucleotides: TGTGCCAGCAGTCCCCCACTCGGACAGGGACCTAACTATGGCTACACCTTC. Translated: CASSPPLGQGPNYGYTF.

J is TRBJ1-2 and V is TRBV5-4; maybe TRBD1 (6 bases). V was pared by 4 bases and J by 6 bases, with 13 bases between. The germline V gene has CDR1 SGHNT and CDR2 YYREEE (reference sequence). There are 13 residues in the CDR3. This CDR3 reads CASSLNREHGYTF. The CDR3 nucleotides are TGTGCCAGCAGCCTCAACAGGGAGCATGGCTACACCTTC.

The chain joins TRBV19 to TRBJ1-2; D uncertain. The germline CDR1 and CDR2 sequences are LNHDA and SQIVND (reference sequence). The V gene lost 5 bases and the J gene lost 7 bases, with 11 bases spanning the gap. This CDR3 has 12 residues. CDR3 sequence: CASSVGVTGYTF. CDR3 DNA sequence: TGTGCCAGTAGTGTAGGAGTCACTGGCTACACCTTC.

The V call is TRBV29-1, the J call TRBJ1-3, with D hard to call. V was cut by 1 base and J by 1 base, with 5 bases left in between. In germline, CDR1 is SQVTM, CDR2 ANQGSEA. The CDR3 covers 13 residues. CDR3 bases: TGCAGCGTTGAAGGTTCGTCTGGAAACACCATATATTTT. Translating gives CSVEGSSGNTIYF.

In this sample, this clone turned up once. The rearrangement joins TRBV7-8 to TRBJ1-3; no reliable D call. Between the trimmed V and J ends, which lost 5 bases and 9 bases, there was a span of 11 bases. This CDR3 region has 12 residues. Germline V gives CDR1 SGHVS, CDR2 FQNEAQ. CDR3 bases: TGTGCCAGCAGCCGCCTCGAGGGCACCATATATTTT. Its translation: CASSRLEGTIYF.

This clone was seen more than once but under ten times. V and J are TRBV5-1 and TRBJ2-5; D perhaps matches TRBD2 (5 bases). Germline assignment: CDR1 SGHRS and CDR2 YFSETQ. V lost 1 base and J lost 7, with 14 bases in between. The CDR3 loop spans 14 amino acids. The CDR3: CASSLSLYRGTQYF. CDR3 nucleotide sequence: TGCGCCAGCAGCTTGTCCCTATATCGGGGGACCCAGTACTTC.